Presented here are 26 T cell receptor beta chains from one specimen sequenced in a study of blood T cell repertoires in COVID-19. Sequenced by immunoSEQ multiplex PCR; TCRdb stores in-frame clones only, minus some. Of under 250,000 clones listed, about 91% were seen once; the top ten hold around 4.8%. Sequencing was done on a sample of peripheral blood. The receptors come from a woman in her 40s with acute or convalescent COVID-19.

V usage is TRBV20-1 and J usage is TRBJ2-1, with no clear D. The CDR3 is 11 amino acids. In germline, CDR1 is DFQATT, CDR2 SNEGSKA (reference sequence). Trimming removed 3 bases from V and 6 bases from J, with 6 bases in between. The DNA for the CDR3 is TGCAGTGCTAGCTGGCTCAATGAGCAGTTCTTC. Translation gives CSASWLNEQFF.

As to this clone: At the DNA level, this CDR3 is encoded by other sequences in the same sample as well. The CDR3 region is CASSLGLAGGQETQYF. In DNA form, the CDR3 reads TGTGCCAGCAGCTTAGGCCTAGCGGGGGGTCAAGAGACCCAGTACTTC. V is TRBV7-2 and J is TRBJ2-5; TRBD2 aligns across 11 bases. The CDR3 has 16 amino acids. After removal of 1 base from V and 2 bases from J, the junction contained 3 bases not matched to a gene. The germline V gene has CDR1 SGHTA and CDR2 FQGNSA.

This clone has a handful of counts. The chain recombines TRBV13 with TRBJ1-6, with 9 bases matching TRBD1. The ends lost 6 bases at V and 7 bases at J; junction bases unmatched: 19. CDR1 and CDR2 (germline): PRHDT, FYEKMQ (reference sequence). The CDR3 runs to 19 residues. The DNA of the CDR3 is TGTGCCAGCAGACCGACTCCGGGACAGGGAATCGATGTAAATTCACCCCTCCACTTT. This codes for CASRPTPGQGIDVNSPLHF.

The chain carries TRBV5-6 and TRBJ2-3, with TRBD2 identical over 7 bases. Looked up from germline, CDR1 is SGHDT and CDR2 is YYEEEE. Losses at the gene ends were 0 bases for V and 12 bases for J; bases not matched to a gene: 7. This CDR3 has 13 amino acids. In nucleotides, the CDR3 is TGTGCCAGCAGCTTGGGGCTCGGGGGGAGTCAGTATTTT. It translates to CASSLGLGGSQYF.

This clone has a single count. The chain is built from TRBV5-6 and TRBJ1-1; TRBD1 is a possible D gene (5 bases). Germline V gene lookup returns CDR1 SGHDT and CDR2 YYEEEE. The CDR3 consists of 14 residues. V lost 0 bases and J 6 bases, leaving 12 bases between the germline ends. CDR3 sequence reads: CASSLAGGEAEAFF. The DNA of the CDR3 is TGTGCCAGCAGCTTGGCGGGGGGAGAGGCTGAAGCTTTCTTT.

V usage is TRBV29-1 and J usage is TRBJ2-5; TRBD1 aligns across 8 bases. Trimming removed 6 bases from V and 0 bases from J; junction bases left unmatched: 18. From germline, CDR1 is SQVTM and CDR2 ANQGSEA. The CDR3 is 18 residues long. CDR3 sequence: CSVRRDRGSLKNQETQYF. The CDR3 region has the DNA TGCAGCGTCAGGCGAGACAGGGGATCTCTAAAAAACCAAGAGACCCAGTACTTC.

The V call is TRBV12-5, the J call TRBJ1-1, with D maybe TRBD1 (5 bases). This CDR3 is 16 amino acids long. Per germline, CDR1 LGHNT and CDR2 FRNRAP. V was shortened by 0 bases and J by 3 bases, with 14 bases between the two germline ends. In DNA form, the CDR3 reads TGTGCTAGTGGTTTGGTACTCGGTTGGGGGGACACTGAAGCTTTCTTT. Encoded protein: CASGLVLGWGDTEAFF.

This clone was picked up a small number of times. The gene calls are TRBV5-5 and TRBJ2-7, with D perhaps TRBD1 (5 bases). The V end was cut by 2 bases, the J end by 4 bases, with 10 bases between. In germline, CDR1 is SGHKS, CDR2 YYEKEE (reference sequence). The CDR3 has 13 residues. Here the CDR3 DNA reads TGTGCCAGCAGCTTTACAGGACAATACGAGCAGTACGTC. It is translated as CASSFTGQYEQYV.

The chain links TRBV11-2 to TRBJ1-4; 7 bases map to TRBD1. Per germline, CDR1 SGHAT and CDR2 FQNNGV. V shed 6 bases and J 5 bases; nucleotides not matched to a gene: 6. The CDR3 is 14 residues long. CDR3: CASRNPGQNEKLFF. The CDR3 DNA sequence: TGTGCCAGCAGAAACCCGGGACAGAATGAAAAACTGTTTTTT.

This chain uses TRBV4-1 with TRBJ1-1; 8 nucleotides match TRBD1. Trimming took 4 bases from V and 7 from J; bases not matched to a gene: 11. Germline CDR1 reads MGHRA; CDR2 reads YSYEKL. The CDR3 length is 15 residues. CDR3 sequence reads: CASSLPGQDLIEAFF. Here the CDR3 DNA reads TGCGCCAGCAGCCTCCCGGGACAGGACTTAATTGAAGCTTTCTTT.

The V call is TRBV5-8, the J call TRBJ1-5; TRBD1 aligns across 7 bases. Per the germline V gene, CDR1 is SGHTS and CDR2 is YDEGEE. The CDR3 totals 15 residues. V gave up 4 bases and J gave up 7 bases; unmatched junction bases: 11. CDR3 protein: CASSIGTAQAQPQHF. CDR3 DNA: TGTGCCAGCAGCATTGGGACAGCCCAGGCCCAGCCCCAGCATTTT. Full variable domain (outside the CDR3, taken from reference TRBV5-8 and TRBJ1-5): EAGVTQSPTHLIKTRGQQATLRCSPISGHTSVYWYQQALGLGLQFLLWYDEGEERNRGNFPPRFSGRQFPNYSSELNVNALELEDSALYLCASSIGTAQAQPQHFGDGTRLSIL.

This clone was observed once. The CDR3 region has the DNA TGTGCCAGCAGTCCAACCAGACTAGCGGGGGGGCATAGCACCGGGGAGCTGTTTTTT. It yields the protein CASSPTRLAGGHSTGELFF. The rearrangement uses TRBV28 and TRBJ2-2, with 14 bases aligning to TRBD2. The V segment lost 5 bases and the J segment 4 bases; nucleotides outside the gene matches: 12. Per the germline V gene, CDR1 is MDHEN and CDR2 is SYDVKM. The CDR3 runs to 19 residues. Full variable domain (outside the CDR3, taken from reference TRBV28 and TRBJ2-2): DVKVTQSSRYLVKRTGEKVFLECVQDMDHENMFWYRQDPGLGLRLIYFSYDVKMKEKGDIPEGYSVSREKKERFSLILESASTNQTSMYLCASSPTRLAGGHSTGELFFGEGSRLTVL.

The V call is TRBV19, the J call TRBJ1-5, with D unclear. This CDR3 contains 19 residues. V gave up 0 bases and J gave up 7 bases, with 25 bases separating them. Per germline, CDR1 LNHDA and CDR2 SQIVND (reference sequence). This chain's CDR3 is CASSIDIKTGSPSRQPQHF. The CDR3 DNA is TGTGCCAGTAGTATAGATATAAAAACCGGGTCCCCATCGAGGCAGCCCCAGCATTTT. The full variable domain, completed using reference TRBV19 and TRBJ1-5, is DGGITQSPKYLFRKEGQNVTLSCEQNLNHDAMYWYRQDPGQGLRLIYYSQIVNDFQKGDIAEGYSVSREKKESFPLTVTSAQKNPTAFYLCASSIDIKTGSPSRQPQHFGDGTRLSIL.

This clone was seen only once. The gene calls are TRBV19 and TRBJ2-5; 7 bases are shared with TRBD1. With V trimmed by 5 bases and J by 2 bases, 8 bases remained unmatched. Germline V gives CDR1 LNHDA, CDR2 SQIVND (reference sequence). The CDR3 sequence is 15 residues long. The CDR3 sequence is CASSPRQGGQETQYF. The CDR3 DNA is TGTGCCAGTAGTCCTAGACAGGGCGGGCAAGAGACCCAGTACTTC.

The chain recombines TRBV7-8 with TRBJ1-2; TRBD1 agrees at 7 bases. CDR1 is SGHVS, CDR2 FQNEAQ, per germline. This CDR3 spans 14 amino acids. With 5 bases clipped from V and 7 bases from J, the junction kept 10 bases outside the gene matches. The CDR3, as DNA: TGTGCCAGCAGCGAACGGACAGGTGGACGTGGCTACACCTTC. Translation: CASSERTGGRGYTF.

The chain uses TRBV2 and TRBJ2-5; 9 nucleotides align to TRBD1. Germline V gene data show CDR1 as SNHLY and CDR2 as FYNNEI. CDR3 size: 14 residues. V trimming: 6 bases; J trimming: 2 bases; junction bases outside the gene matches: 4. The CDR3: CASRRDREQETQYF. DNA for the CDR3: TGTGCCAGCAGGCGGGACAGGGAGCAAGAGACCCAGTACTTC.

The chain recombines TRBV20-1 with TRBJ1-1, with D possibly matching TRBD1 (5 bases). The CDR3 loop spans 14 amino acids. Germline V gene sequence: CDR1 DFQATT, CDR2 SNEGSKA (reference sequence). The V gene lost 3 bases and the J gene lost 1 base, with 12 bases spanning the gap. CDR3 DNA: TGCAGTGCTAGTCTCGCTCAGGGGAACACTGAAGCTTTCTTT. This translates into CSASLAQGNTEAFF.

There are a few counts of this clone. The CDR3 DNA follows: TGCGCCAGCAGCCAATCCGGACAGGGTAGTTATGGCTACACCTTC. This encodes CASSQSGQGSYGYTF. The chain recombines TRBV4-1 with TRBJ1-2; TRBD1 matches at 8 bases. This CDR3 region has 15 residues. The J segment lost 5 bases and the V segment lost 2 bases, leaving 7 bases of the junction unmatched. The germline V gene encodes CDR1 MGHRA and CDR2 YSYEKL.

The V gene is TRBV6-5, the J gene TRBJ1-2; a weak D match, TRBD1 (5 bases). V dropped 4 bases and J dropped 4 bases, with 10 bases sitting between them. Germline values: CDR1 MNHEY, CDR2 SVGAGI. CDR3 length: 13 residues. The CDR3: CASSLDRAYGYTF. CDR3 sequence (DNA): TGTGCCAGCAGTTTAGACAGAGCCTATGGCTACACCTTC.

The rearrangement joins TRBV18 to TRBJ1-2; a weak D match, TRBD1 (6 bases). This CDR3 has 17 amino acids. The germline V and J ends were trimmed by 3 bases and 7 bases, with 24 bases remaining between them. Per germline, CDR1 KGHSH and CDR2 LQKENI. The CDR3: CASSPTSGVHGLSGYTF. In DNA form, the CDR3 reads TGTGCCAGCTCACCTACATCAGGGGTCCACGGCTTGAGTGGCTACACCTTC.

This clone was seen only a few times. The genes are TRBV6-2 or TRBV6-3 and TRBJ1-2, with D tentatively TRBD1 (5 bases). Trimming removed 6 bases from V and 4 bases from J, with 15 bases in between. Germline CDR1 MNHEY, CDR2 SVGEGT. The CDR3 extends over 14 amino acids. The CDR3 DNA reads as TGTGCCAGCAGCCCCGCTGGGGGAGGCTATGGCTACACCTTC. Amino acid sequence: CASSPAGGGYGYTF.

The rearrangement joins TRBV18 to TRBJ1-2, with TRBD1 identical over 7 bases. From germline, CDR1 is KGHSH and CDR2 LQKENI. The V gene end was trimmed by 3 bases and the J gene end by 3 bases; junction bases not matched to a gene: 4. The CDR3 extends over 14 amino acids. CDR3 loop: CASSPRGTDYGYTF. The CDR3 DNA reads TGTGCCAGCTCACCGAGAGGGACAGACTATGGCTACACCTTC.

The rearrangement links TRBV5-6 to TRBJ1-4, with D possibly matching TRBD1 (5 bases). This CDR3 is 17 amino acids long. The V and J ends lost 0 bases and 0 bases respectively, with 12 bases between them. Germline lookup yields CDR1 SGHDT and CDR2 YYEEEE. The CDR3 loop reads CASSLGRGVPTNEKLFF. In DNA form, the CDR3 reads TGTGCCAGCAGCTTGGGGCGGGGGGTCCCAACTAATGAAAAACTGTTTTTT.

This chain joins TRBV10-3 and TRBJ2-2; no definite D call. The V end was cut by 3 bases, the J end by 4 bases, with 12 bases between. This CDR3 is 15 amino acids long. CDR1 and CDR2 from the germline V gene are ENHRY and SYGVKD. The CDR3 bases are TGTGCCATCAGTGATGGCAGGTCCCTCACCGGGGAGCTGTTTTTT. Translating gives CAISDGRSLTGELFF.

The chain links TRBV6-5 to TRBJ1-2, with TRBD1 matching 8 bases. Per germline, CDR1 MNHEY and CDR2 SVGAGI. The CDR3 has 16 residues. V shed 0 bases, J shed 7 bases, and the junction held 10 bases outside the gene matches. CDR3 DNA sequence: TGTGCCAGCAGTTACTCGAGACAGGGGAAGGGTGGTGGCTACACCTTC. It codes for CASSYSRQGKGGGYTF.

V usage is TRBV5-1 and J usage is TRBJ1-4; weak D call: TRBD1 (6 bases). Germline assignment: CDR1 SGHRS and CDR2 YFSETQ. The CDR3 has 17 residues. Trimming removed 5 bases from V and 0 bases from J, with 17 bases in between. The CDR3 protein is CASSSKPYRATNEKLFF. The CDR3 DNA reads TGCGCCAGCAGTTCCAAACCCTACAGGGCAACTAATGAAAAACTGTTTTTT.